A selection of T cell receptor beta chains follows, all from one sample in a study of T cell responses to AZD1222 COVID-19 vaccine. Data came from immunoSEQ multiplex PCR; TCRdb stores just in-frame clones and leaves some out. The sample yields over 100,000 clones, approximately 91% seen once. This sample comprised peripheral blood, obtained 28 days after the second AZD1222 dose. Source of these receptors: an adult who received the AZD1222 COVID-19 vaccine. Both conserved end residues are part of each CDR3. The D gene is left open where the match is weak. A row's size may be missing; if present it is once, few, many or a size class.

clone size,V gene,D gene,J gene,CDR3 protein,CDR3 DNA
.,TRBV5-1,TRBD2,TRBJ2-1,CASSLRLAGAFYNEQFF,TGCGCCAGCAGCCTAAGACTAGCGGGAGCCTTCTACAATGAGCAGTTCTTC
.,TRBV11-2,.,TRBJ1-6,CASSFFHSPLHF,TGTGCCAGCAGCTTTTTTCATTCACCCCTCCACTTT
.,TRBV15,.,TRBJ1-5,CATSRIRQGNQPQHF,TGTGCCACCAGCAGAATACGACAAGGAAATCAGCCCCAGCATTTT
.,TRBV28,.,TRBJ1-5,CASSLPGRGPQHF,TGTGCCAGCAGTTTACCGGGACGAGGGCCCCAGCATTTT
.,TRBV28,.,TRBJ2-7,CASSLSFPSYEQYF,TGTGCCAGCAGTTTATCCTTCCCCTCCTACGAGCAGTACTTC
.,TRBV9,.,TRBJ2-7,CASSVGGSAWEQYF,TGTGCCAGCAGCGTAGGTGGCTCGGCGTGGGAGCAGTACTTC
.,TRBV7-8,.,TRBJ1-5,CASSPPGGGSNQPQHF,TGTGCCAGCAGCCCACCTGGCGGGGGTAGCAATCAGCCCCAGCATTTT
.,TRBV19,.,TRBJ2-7,CASSIGGGGNYEQYF,TGTGCCAGTAGTATTGGAGGAGGGGGTAATTACGAGCAGTACTTC
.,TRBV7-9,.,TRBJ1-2,CASSYRAYYGYTF,TGTGCCAGCAGCTACAGGGCTTACTATGGCTACACCTTC
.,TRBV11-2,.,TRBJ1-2,CASSLAVNYGYTF,TGTGCCAGCAGCCTCGCGGTGAACTATGGCTACACCTTC
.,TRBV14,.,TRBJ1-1,CASSQGRSTEAFF,TGTGCCAGCAGCCAGGGGCGAAGCACTGAAGCTTTCTTT
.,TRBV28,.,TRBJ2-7,CASTPNLVGEQYF,TGTGCCAGCACCCCGAACTTAGTAGGCGAGCAGTACTTC
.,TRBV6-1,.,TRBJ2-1,CASSEEGGEGYNEQFF,TGTGCCAGCAGTGAGGAAGGGGGAGAGGGGTACAATGAGCAGTTCTTC
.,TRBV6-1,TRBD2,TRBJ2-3,CASSEGGWEGSTDTQYF,TGTGCCAGCAGTGAAGGAGGCTGGGAGGGGAGCACAGATACGCAGTATTTT
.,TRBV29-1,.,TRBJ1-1,CSVEHRVVNTEAFF,TGCAGCGTGGAACACAGGGTCGTGAACACTGAAGCTTTCTTT
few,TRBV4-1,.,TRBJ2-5,CASSQPRLGASAQETQYF,TGCGCCAGCAGCCAACCCCGGCTCGGGGCTAGCGCTCAAGAGACCCAGTACTTC
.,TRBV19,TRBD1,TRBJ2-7,CASSRFRTGGDEQYF,TGTGCCAGTAGCCGCTTCCGGACAGGGGGAGACGAGCAGTACTTC
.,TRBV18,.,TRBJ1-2,CASSTTGTRRFDYGYTF,TGTGCCAGCTCAACAACCGGGACAAGACGTTTCGACTATGGCTACACCTTC
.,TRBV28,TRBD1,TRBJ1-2,CASSSLDKGAANYGYTF,TGTGCCAGCAGTTCGCTCGATAAGGGGGCAGCTAACTATGGCTACACCTTC
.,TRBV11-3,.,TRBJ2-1,CASSFRDSYNEQFF,TGTGCCAGCAGCTTCCGGGACTCCTACAATGAGCAGTTCTTC